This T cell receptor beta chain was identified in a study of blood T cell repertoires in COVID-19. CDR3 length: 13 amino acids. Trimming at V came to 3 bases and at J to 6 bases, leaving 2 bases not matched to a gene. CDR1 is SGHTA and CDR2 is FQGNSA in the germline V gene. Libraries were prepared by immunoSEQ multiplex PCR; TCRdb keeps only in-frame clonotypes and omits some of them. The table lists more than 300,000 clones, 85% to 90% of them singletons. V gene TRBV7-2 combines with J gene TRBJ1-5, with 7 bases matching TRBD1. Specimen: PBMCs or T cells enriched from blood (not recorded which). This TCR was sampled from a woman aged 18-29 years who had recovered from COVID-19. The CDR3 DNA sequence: TGTGCCAGCAGCTTTGACAGGGTTCAGCCCCAGCATTTT. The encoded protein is CASSFDRVQPQHF.